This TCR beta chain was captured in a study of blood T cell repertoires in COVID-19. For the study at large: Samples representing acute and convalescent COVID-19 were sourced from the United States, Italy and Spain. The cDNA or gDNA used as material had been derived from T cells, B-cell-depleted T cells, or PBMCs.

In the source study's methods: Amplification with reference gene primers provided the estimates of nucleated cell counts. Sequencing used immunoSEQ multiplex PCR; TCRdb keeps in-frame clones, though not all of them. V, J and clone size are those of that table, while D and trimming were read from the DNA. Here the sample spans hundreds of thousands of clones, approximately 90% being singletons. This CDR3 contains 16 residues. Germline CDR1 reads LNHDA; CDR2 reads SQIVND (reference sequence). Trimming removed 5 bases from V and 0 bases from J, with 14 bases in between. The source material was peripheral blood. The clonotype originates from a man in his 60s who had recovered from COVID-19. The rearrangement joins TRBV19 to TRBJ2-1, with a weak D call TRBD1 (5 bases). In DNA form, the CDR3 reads TGTGCCAGTAGTGGGCAGGGTGAAGTCTCCTACAATGAGCAGTTCTTC. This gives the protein CASSGQGEVSYNEQFF.